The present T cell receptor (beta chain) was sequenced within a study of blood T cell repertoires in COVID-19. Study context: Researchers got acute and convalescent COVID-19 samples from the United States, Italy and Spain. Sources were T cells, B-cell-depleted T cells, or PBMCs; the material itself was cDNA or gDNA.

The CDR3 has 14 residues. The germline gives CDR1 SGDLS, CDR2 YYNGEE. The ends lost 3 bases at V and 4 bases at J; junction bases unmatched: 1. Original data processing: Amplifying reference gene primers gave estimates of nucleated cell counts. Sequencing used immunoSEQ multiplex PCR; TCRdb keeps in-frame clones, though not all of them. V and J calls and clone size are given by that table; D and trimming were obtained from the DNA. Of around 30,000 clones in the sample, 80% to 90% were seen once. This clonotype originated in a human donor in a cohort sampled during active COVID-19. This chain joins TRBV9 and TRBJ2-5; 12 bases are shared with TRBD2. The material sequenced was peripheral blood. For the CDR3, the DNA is TGTGCCAGCAGCGCGACTAGCGGGAGAGAGACCCAGTACTTC. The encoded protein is CASSATSGRETQYF.